The next 6 T cell receptor beta chains were all read from a single sample in a study of read filtering for tumor transcriptome and immune sequencing. This library used 300 to 450 ng RNA and molecular barcoded adaptors spanning alpha/delta and beta/gamma chains. TCRdb called the reads again in MiXCR, with one record for every CDR3 protein. The table lists approximately 65,000 distinct CDR3 sequences, approximately 15% of them singletons. Sequenced sample: a population of CD138-negative cells sorted from bone marrow. These receptors were taken from a donor aged 40 or older with multiple myeloma.

This clonotype appeared many times. The genes are TRBV20-1 and TRBJ2-7; 10 bases match TRBD2. CDR3 size: 14 residues. After removal of 5 bases from V and 0 bases from J, the junction contained 4 bases not matched to a gene. From germline, CDR1 is DFQATT and CDR2 SNEGSKA (reference sequence). CDR3 bases: TGCAGTGCTGCACTAGCGGGGAGCTCCTACGAGCAGTACTTC. This encodes CSAALAGSSYEQYF.

This clonotype was detected ten times or more. This CDR3 is CASSLTGEVGGSSTDTQYF. The DNA for the CDR3 is TGTGCCAGCAGCTTAACGGGAGAGGTCGGGGGCTCTAGCACAGATACGCAGTATTTT. V usage is TRBV7-3 and J usage is TRBJ2-3; possibly TRBD1 or TRBD2 for D (6 bases each). Looked up from germline, CDR1 is SGHTA and CDR2 is FQGTGA. This CDR3 is 19 amino acids long. Trimming shortened V by 0 bases and J by 0 bases, and 19 bases separated the two germline ends.

This clonotype appeared a few times. This could be a read error, since a much larger clone is one nucleotide away. The CDR3 does not close with the conserved phenylalanine or tryptophan, likely indicating a read error. The CDR3 reads CASSYGEYNEQFL. The CDR3 region has the DNA TGTGCCAGCAGTTACGGAGAATACAATGAGCAGTTCTTA. The chain links TRBV6-2 or TRBV6-3 to TRBJ2-1; D remains ambiguous. CDR1 MNHEY and CDR2 SVGEGT come from the germline V gene. V was shortened by 2 bases and J by 4 bases, with 6 bases between the two germline ends. CDR3 length equals 13 residues.

This clonotype occurred many times. The chain links TRBV12-3 or TRBV12-4 to TRBJ1-1; 7 bases line up with TRBD1. J lost 7 bases, V lost 6 bases, and 11 bases had no gene match. The CDR3 runs to 14 residues. This CDR3 is CASSTGQQLGEAFF. For the CDR3, the DNA is TGTGCCAGCAGCACGGGACAGCAGCTGGGTGAAGCTTTCTTT.

This clonotype was seen ten or more times. The chain couples TRBV20-1 to TRBJ2-3, with 7 bases that match TRBD2. With 2 bases clipped from V and 7 bases from J, the junction kept 6 bases outside the gene matches. CDR3 length: 13 amino acids. Germline V gene sequence: CDR1 DFQATT, CDR2 SNEGSKA (reference sequence). This CDR3 is CSARSPSGNTQYF. CDR3 in DNA: TGCAGTGCTAGATCTCCTAGCGGTAATACGCAGTATTTT.

This clonotype turned up a few times. The missing conserved phenylalanine or tryptophan at the end of this CDR3 makes a read error likely. The J gene is TRBJ2-1, the V gene TRBV7-9; the D gene is possibly TRBD1 (7 bases). Trimming cost V 8 bases and J 5 bases, with 19 bases left between them. Per germline, CDR1 SEHNR and CDR2 FQNEAQ (reference sequence). The CDR3 has 15 residues. The CDR3 loop is CASRGQGVVHNEQFL. DNA for the CDR3: TGTGCCAGCCGGGGGCAGGGGGTCGTCCACAATGAGCAGTTCCTC.